A single sample gave rise to the 7 T cell receptor beta chains below, sequenced in a study of T cells in Graves' hyperthyroidism and ophthalmopathy. RNA transcripts were the template for amplifying TCR beta CDR3 regions. The TCR CDR3 first-round RT-PCR relied on the HTBI primer set. TCRdb ran MiXCR on the multiplex PCR reads and lists one entry per CDR3 protein. The data show nearly 750,000 distinct CDR3 sequences, approximately 36% seen once. Sequencing input: blood. The receptors were gathered from a woman between 35 and 50 years old with Graves' hyperthyroidism.

Points on this clonotype: The junction departs from germline at one end; a sequencing error may be responsible. The chain combines TRBV29-1 with TRBJ1-1, with D uncertain. The CDR3 totals 13 residues. The germline V gene has CDR1 SQVTM and CDR2 ANQGSEA. CDR3 nucleotides: TGCAGCGCTTGTAACTCCCTGAACACTGAAGCCTTCTTT. Its protein product is CSACNSLNTEAFF.

In this sample, this clonotype turned up a few times. The genes are TRBV11-1 and TRBJ2-7, with 8 bases fitting TRBD2. The CDR3 contains 16 residues. V trimming: 0 bases; J trimming: 1 base; junction bases outside the gene matches: 5. From germline, CDR1 is SGHAT and CDR2 FQDESV (reference sequence). CDR3 coding DNA: TGTGCCAGCAGCTTAGCGCTAGCGGGCACGTCCTACGAGCAGTACTTC. Its protein is CASSLALAGTSYEQYF.

Concerning this clonotype itself: This may arise from a read error, as a much more abundant clone is one base away. The chain employs TRBV5-6 and TRBJ1-6; D is uncertain. Germline lookup yields CDR1 SGHDT and CDR2 YYEEEE. CDR3 size: 15 residues. This chain's CDR3 is CASGLGSLVAAPLHF. CDR3 bases: TGTGCCAGCGGCTTGGGGTCTCTGGTAGCGGCACCCCTCCACTTT.

This clonotype occurred once. In this CDR3 the conserved last residue, phenylalanine or tryptophan, is missing, so a read error is likely. The chain carries TRBV10-2 and TRBJ1-5; D remains unclear. This CDR3 comprises 13 residues. Germline loops: CDR1 WSHSY, CDR2 SAAADI. CDR3 DNA sequence: TGTGCCAGCAGTTACGGGCTCGAGGGATCCCAGCATTCT. Translating gives CASSYGLEGSQHS.

In this sample, this clonotype turned up many times. This chain connects TRBV29-1 to TRBJ1-2; TRBD1 aligns across 9 bases. This CDR3 is built from 13 residues. J lost 8 bases, V lost 6 bases, and 10 bases had no gene match. Germline CDR1 reads SQVTM; CDR2 reads ANQGSEA. The CDR3 spells CSVPRDRVFGYTF. CDR3 nucleotide sequence: TGCAGCGTCCCTCGGGACAGGGTGTTCGGCTACACCTTC.

For this clonotype: With a much larger clone just one base away, this may be a read error. The CDR3 does not end in the conserved phenylalanine or tryptophan, so this is likely a read error. The gene calls are TRBV2 and TRBJ1-5; TRBD1 is a possible D gene (5 bases). Trimming shortened V by 4 bases and J by 2 bases, and 6 bases separated the two germline ends. Germline CDR1 reads SNHLY; CDR2 reads FYNNEI. The CDR3 extends over 13 amino acids. The CDR3 here is CASSARGNQPQHL. The CDR3 coding sequence is TGTGCCAGCAGTGCCAGGGGCAATCAGCCCCAGCATCTT.

This clonotype occurred many times. This rearrangement joins TRBV9 to TRBJ1-3; the D is unclear. With 0 bases removed from V and 3 bases from J, the gap between germline ends came to 7 bases. The germline V gene has CDR1 SGDLS and CDR2 YYNGEE. The CDR3 spans 14 residues. The chain's CDR3 is CASSVADVGNTIYF. In DNA form, the CDR3 reads TGTGCCAGCAGCGTAGCGGATGTTGGAAACACCATATATTTT.